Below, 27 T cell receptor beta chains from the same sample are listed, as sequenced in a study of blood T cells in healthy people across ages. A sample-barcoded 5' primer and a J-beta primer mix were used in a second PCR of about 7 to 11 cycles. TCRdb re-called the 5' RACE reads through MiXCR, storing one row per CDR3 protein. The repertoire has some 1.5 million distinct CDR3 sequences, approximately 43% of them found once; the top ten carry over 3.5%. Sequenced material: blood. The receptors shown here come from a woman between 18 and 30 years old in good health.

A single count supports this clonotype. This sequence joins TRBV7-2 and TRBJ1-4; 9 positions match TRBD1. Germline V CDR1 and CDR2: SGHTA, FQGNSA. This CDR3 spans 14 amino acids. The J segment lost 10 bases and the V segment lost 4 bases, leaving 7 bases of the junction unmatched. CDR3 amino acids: CASSSGTGKGKLFF. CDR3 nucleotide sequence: TGTGCCAGCAGCTCCGGGACAGGGAAGGGAAAACTGTTTTTT.

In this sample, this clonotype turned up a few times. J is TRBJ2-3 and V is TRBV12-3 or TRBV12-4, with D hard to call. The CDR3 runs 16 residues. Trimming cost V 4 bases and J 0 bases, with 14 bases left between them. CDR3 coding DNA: TGTGCCAGCAGTTACGGAACACCTCTCAGCACAGATACGCAGTATTTT. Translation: CASSYGTPLSTDTQYF.

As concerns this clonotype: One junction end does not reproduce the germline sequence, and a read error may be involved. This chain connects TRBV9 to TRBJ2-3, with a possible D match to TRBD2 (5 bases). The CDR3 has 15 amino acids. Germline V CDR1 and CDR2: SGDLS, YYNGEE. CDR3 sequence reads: CAGSAYTGGTDTQYF. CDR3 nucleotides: TGTGCCGGCAGCGCTTACACCGGGGGCACAGATACGCAGTATTTT.

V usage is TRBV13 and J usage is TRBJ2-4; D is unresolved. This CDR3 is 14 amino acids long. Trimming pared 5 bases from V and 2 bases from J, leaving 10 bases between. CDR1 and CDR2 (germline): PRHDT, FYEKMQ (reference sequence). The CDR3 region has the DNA TGTGCCAGCAGCCCGGAGAGGCCCAAAAACATTCAGTACTTC. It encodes CASSPERPKNIQYF.

The DNA for the CDR3 is TGTGCCAGCTCACCCCAAGGCGGTAGCTTGCATTTT. Amino acid sequence: CASSPQGGSLHF. V is TRBV18 and J is TRBJ1-5, with D uncertain. Trimming took 3 bases from V and 15 from J, leaving 15 bases between them. This CDR3 is built from 12 residues. Per germline, CDR1 KGHSH and CDR2 LQKENI.

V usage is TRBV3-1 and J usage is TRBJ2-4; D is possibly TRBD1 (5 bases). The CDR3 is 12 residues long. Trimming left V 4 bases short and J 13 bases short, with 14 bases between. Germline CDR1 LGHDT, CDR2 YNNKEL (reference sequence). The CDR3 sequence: CASSPQGGVQYF. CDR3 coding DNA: TGTGCCAGCAGCCCTCAGGGTGGGGTGCAGTACTTC.

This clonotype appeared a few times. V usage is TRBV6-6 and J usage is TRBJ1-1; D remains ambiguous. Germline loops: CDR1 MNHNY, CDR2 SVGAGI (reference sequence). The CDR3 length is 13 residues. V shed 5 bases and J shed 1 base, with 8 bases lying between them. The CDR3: CASSTAENTEAFF. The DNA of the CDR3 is TGTGCCAGCAGTACTGCAGAGAACACTGAAGCTTTCTTT.

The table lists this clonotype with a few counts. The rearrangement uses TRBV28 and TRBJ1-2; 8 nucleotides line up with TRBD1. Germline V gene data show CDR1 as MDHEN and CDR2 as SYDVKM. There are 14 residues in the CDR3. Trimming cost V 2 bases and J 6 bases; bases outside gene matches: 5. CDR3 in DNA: TGTGCCAGCAGTTTAGGGGACAGGACCAATGGCTACACCTTC. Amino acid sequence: CASSLGDRTNGYTF.

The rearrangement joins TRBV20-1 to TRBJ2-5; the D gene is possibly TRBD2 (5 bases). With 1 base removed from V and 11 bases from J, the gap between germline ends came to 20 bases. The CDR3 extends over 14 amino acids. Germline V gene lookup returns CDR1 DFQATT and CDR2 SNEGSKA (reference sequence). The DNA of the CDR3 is TGCAGTGCTAGAGCTGGAGCGGCTCTCAATGAGCAGTACTTC. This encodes CSARAGAALNEQYF.

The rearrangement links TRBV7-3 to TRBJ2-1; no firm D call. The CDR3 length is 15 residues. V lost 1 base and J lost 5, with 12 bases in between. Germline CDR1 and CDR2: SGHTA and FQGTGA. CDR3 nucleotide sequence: TGTGCCAGCAGCTTAATGGCGACCCGAAACAATGAGCAGTTCTTC. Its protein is CASSLMATRNNEQFF.

The CDR3 is CASRRGEDQETQYF. CDR3 nucleotides: TGTGCCAGCCGCCGGGGCGAGGATCAAGAGACCCAGTACTTC. This chain connects TRBV6-6 to TRBJ2-5; D might be TRBD1 or TRBD2, each matching 5 bases. Deletions cut 8 bases from V and 2 bases from J, with 15 bases between. CDR1 is MNHNY, CDR2 SVGAGI, per germline (reference sequence). The CDR3 is 14 amino acids.

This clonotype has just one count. For the CDR3, the DNA is TGTGCCAGCAGTGTAGGTGATGGGGTCGAGCAGTACTTC. This translates into CASSVGDGVEQYF. V gene TRBV12-3 or TRBV12-4 combines with J gene TRBJ2-7; D uncertain. The CDR3 has 13 residues. V shed 5 bases and J shed 6 bases, with 14 bases lying between them.

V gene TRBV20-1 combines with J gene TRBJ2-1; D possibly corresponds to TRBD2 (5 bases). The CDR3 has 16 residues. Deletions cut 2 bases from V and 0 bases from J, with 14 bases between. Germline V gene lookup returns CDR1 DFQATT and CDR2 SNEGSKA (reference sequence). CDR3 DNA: TGCAGTGCTAGACCCCCCGGGATTAGCTCCTACAATGAGCAGTTCTTC. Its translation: CSARPPGISSYNEQFF.

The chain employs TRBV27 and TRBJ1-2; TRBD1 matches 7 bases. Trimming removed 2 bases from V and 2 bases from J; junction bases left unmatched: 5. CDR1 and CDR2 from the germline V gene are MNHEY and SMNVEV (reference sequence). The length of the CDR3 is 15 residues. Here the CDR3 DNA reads TGTGCCAGCAGTTTAAAGGGGGCTCTAAACTATGGCTACACCTTC. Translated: CASSLKGALNYGYTF.

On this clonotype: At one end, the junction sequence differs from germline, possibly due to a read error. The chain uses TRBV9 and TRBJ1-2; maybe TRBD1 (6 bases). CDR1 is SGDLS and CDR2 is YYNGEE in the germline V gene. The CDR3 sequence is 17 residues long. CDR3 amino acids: CAGSRRITGTSNYGYTF. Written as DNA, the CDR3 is TGTGCCGGCAGCCGCAGGATTACAGGGACCTCTAACTATGGCTACACCTTC.

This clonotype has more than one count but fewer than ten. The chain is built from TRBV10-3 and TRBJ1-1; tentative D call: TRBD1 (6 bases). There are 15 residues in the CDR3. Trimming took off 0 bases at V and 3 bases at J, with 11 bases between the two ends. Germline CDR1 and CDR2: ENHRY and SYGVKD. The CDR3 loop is CAISESRGQDTEAFF. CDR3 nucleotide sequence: TGTGCCATCAGTGAGTCTCGGGGGCAGGACACTGAAGCTTTCTTT.

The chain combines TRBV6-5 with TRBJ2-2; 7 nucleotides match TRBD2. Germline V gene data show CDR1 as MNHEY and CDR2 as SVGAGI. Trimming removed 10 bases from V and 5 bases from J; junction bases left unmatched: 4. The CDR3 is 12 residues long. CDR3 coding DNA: TGTGCCACCGACGGGGGGACCGGGGAGCTGTTTTTT. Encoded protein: CATDGGTGELFF.

The CDR3: CASSLGDVSIYGYTF. CDR3 DNA sequence: TGCGCCAGCAGCTTGGGGGACGTTAGCATCTATGGCTACACCTTC. The chain recombines TRBV5-1 with TRBJ1-2, with D possibly matching TRBD1 (5 bases). V was clipped by 0 bases and J by 4 bases, with 13 bases between them. The CDR3 totals 15 residues. Germline lookup yields CDR1 SGHRS and CDR2 YFSETQ.

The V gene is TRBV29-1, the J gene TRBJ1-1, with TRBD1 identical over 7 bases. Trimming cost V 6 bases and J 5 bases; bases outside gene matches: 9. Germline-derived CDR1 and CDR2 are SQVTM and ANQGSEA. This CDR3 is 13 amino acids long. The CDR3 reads CSVRLTGRTEAFF. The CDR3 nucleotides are TGCAGCGTGCGCCTGACAGGGAGAACTGAAGCTTTCTTT.

CDR3 in DNA: TGTGCCAGCAGCGTAGATCCAGGAGTGGGGGAGCAGTACTTC. Its protein is CASSVDPGVGEQYF. V is TRBV9 and J is TRBJ2-7; no clear D. The CDR3 contains 14 residues. Germline assignment: CDR1 SGDLS and CDR2 YYNGEE. V was clipped by 0 bases and J by 7 bases, with 14 bases between them.

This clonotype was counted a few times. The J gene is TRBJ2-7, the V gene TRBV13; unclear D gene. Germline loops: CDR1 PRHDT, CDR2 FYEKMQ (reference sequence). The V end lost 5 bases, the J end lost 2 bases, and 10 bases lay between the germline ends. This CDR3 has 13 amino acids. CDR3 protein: CASSATPTYEQYF. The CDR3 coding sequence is TGTGCCAGCAGCGCTACGCCAACCTACGAGCAGTACTTC.

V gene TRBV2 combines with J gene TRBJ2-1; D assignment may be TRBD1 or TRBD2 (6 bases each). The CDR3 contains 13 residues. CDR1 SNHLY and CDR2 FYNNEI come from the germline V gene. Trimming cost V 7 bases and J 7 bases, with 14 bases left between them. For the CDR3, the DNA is TGTGCCAGCATTAGGGGGGCAGGGAATGAGCAGTTCTTC. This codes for CASIRGAGNEQFF.

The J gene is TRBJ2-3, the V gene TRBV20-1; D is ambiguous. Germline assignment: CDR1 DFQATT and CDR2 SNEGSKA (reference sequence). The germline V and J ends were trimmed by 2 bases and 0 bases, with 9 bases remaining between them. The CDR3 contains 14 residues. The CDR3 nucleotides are TGCAGTGCTAGACGGACGGTTAGCACAGATACGCAGTATTTT. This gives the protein CSARRTVSTDTQYF.

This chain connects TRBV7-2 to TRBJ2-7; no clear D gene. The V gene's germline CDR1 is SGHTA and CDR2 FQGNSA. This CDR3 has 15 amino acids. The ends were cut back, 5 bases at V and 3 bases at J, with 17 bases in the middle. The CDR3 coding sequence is TGTGCCAGCAGCCCGACGACGGGTTCGGTCTACGAGCAGTACTTC. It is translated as CASSPTTGSVYEQYF.

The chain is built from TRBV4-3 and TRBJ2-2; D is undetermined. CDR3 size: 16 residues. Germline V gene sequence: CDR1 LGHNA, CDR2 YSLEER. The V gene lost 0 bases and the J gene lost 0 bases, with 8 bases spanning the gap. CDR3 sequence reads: CASSQDSTTNTGELFF. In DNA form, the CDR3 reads TGCGCCAGCAGCCAAGACTCCACTACGAACACCGGGGAGCTGTTTTTT.

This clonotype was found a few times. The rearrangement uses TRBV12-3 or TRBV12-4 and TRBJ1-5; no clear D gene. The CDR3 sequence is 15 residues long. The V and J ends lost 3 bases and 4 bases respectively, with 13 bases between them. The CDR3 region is CASSFGWGGNQPQHF. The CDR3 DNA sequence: TGTGCCAGCAGTTTCGGGTGGGGAGGGAATCAGCCCCAGCATTTT.

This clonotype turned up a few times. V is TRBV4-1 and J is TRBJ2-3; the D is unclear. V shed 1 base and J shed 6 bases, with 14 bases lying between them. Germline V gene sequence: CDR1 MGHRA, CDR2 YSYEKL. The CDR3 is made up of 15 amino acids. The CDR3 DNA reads TGCGCCAGCAGCCAAGTTAGTTACTTTCAGGATACGCAGTATTTT. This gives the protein CASSQVSYFQDTQYF.